This TCR beta chain was sequenced during a study of beta chain features in type 1 diabetes. Study-level results: Researchers reported that naive, central memory and Treg TCRB repertoires appeared more similar in patients than in healthy donors. In every one of the four CD4+ subsets, TCRB CDR3s were moderately but significantly shorter in Type 1 diabetes patients.

On average, the one heparinised blood draw given by each donor was approximately 0.12 L. Stem cell-like memory, regulatory, central memory and naive CD4+ cells were sorted via CD45RO/CCR7/CD25/CD127/CD95/CD27. As regards this clone: Its antigen is currently unknown.

The investigators reverse transcribed all of the isolated RNA, so they sequenced expressed TCRB transcripts. The study sequenced naive, central memory and regulatory T cell samples to an average of approximately 3.5 million reads. Clones were read by immunoSEQ multiplex PCR, and TCRdb kept only the in-frame ones, dropping some. The table shows 600,000 to 700,000 clones, with approximately 13% occurring only once. Germline CDR1 reads SGHAT; CDR2 reads FQNNGV. This CDR3 is built from 13 residues. With 1 base removed from V and 11 bases from J, the gap between germline ends came to 14 bases. The gene calls are TRBV11-2 and TRBJ2-5, with a tentative D call TRBD2 (6 bases). The source of this sequence is a man aged 30 to 39 with type 1 diabetes. What was sequenced was naive CD4+ T cells from blood. Here the CDR3 reads CASSLAAPGEQYF. Here the CDR3 DNA reads TGTGCCAGCAGCTTAGCCGCCCCGGGGGAGCAGTACTTC.